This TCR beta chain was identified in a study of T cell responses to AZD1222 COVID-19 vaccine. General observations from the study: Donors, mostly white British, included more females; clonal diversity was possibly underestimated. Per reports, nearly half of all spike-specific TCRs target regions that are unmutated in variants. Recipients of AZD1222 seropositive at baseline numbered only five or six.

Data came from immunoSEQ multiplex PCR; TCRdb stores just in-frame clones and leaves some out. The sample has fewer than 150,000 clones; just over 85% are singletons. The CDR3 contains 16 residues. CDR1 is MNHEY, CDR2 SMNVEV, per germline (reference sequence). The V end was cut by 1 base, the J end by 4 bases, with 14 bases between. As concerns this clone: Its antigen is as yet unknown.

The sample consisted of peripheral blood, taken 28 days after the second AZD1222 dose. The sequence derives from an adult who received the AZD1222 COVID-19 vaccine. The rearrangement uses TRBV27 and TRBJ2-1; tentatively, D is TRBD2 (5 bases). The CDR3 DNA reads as TGTGCCAGCAGTTTATTCCCGGAGGCCCAGTACAATGAGCAGTTCTTC. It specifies CASSLFPEAQYNEQFF.